This T cell receptor beta chain originates from a study of CD8+ T cells in alopecia areata (dated by TCRdb to between 2017 and 2018). General notes on the study: Treated patients were enrolled in an open-label pilot trial of oral tofacitinib at 5 to 10 mg twice daily for moderate-to-severe alopecia areata. Amplification of TCRbeta CDR3 regions was done by immunoSEQ multiplex PCR using 35 Vbeta forward primers and 13 Jbeta reverse primers. High-throughput TCRbeta sequencing was used to examine T cell clonal expansion in alopecia areata in both the C3H/HeJ mouse model and human patients. For the treated patients, the SALT score, which quantifies what percentage of scalp surface area is affected, served as the measure of disease severity. Patients stayed on tofacitinib for 6 to 18 months and then had 6 months of follow-up off drug so that delayed response and recurrence could be assessed. The RNA source kit depended on sample type: the PAXgene miRNA kit for fixed scalp, the miRNeasy kit for PBMCs, and the RNeasy kit for mouse skin. Clonality in the scalp was compared among normal scalp (n=4), patchy alopecia areata scalp (n=8), and alopecia totalis/universalis scalp (n=8). Tofacitinib-treated patients had biopsies at baseline and at 4 and 24 weeks of treatment, with a later scalp biopsy in several patients. On the human side, TCRbeta sequencing was run on scalp tissue and on sorted CD4+ and CD8+ peripheral blood T cells from healthy controls and from alopecia areata patients with either patchy or totalis/universalis disease. Overall results and qualifications from the work: Unlike mouse skin, which is dominated by gammadelta T cells, normal human skin has resident alphabeta T cells that are also sequenced, and this complicates analysis of the scalp TCR repertoire. Higher clonality and more expanded CD8+ clones were observed in lesional scalp than in normal scalp, particularly in alopecia totalis/universalis, a finding suggestive of antigenic drive. Tofacitinib significantly decreased scalp clonality and the number of expanded CD8+ clones among the top 100 scalp clones. During tofacitinib treatment, many expanded lesional clones remained in scalp and blood, and this persistence may partly explain relapse after treatment is stopped. Because the treated cohort was small and had just a single nonresponder, larger studies are needed to establish links between baseline CD8+ expansion and response. Compared with mice, TCR sequences shared between patients were less clear, possibly partly because of HLA diversity across the patient population.

The label giving this sample's time point can be read as: 20 to 30 weeks on oral tofacitinib. What the treatment or condition label conveys for this sample: oral pan-JAK inhibitor, 5-10 mg twice daily. Lesional scalp punch biopsies and peripheral blood were obtained from alopecia areata patients. PBMCs were separated by density centrifugation and stained for CD3, CD4 and CD8, after which CD4+ and CD8+ T cells were sorted on a FACSAria. With respect to this clone: No cognate antigen has been identified for it. Base qualities are not at hand, and no much larger clone is one base apart.

The library was generated by the immunoSEQ multiplex PCR assay. For TCR sequencing, RNA was extracted from every sample and reverse transcribed into cDNA to serve as template. First-strand cDNA was synthesized with SuperScript III using a 2:1 mix of oligo-dT and random hexamers. A synthetic immune receptor repertoire was used to measure amplification bias, and any remaining bias was corrected computationally. The authors' pipeline ran thus. Raw reads were preprocessed to remove errors, and CDR3 was defined by IMGT conventions from the conserved cysteine to phenylalanine. To get clonality, Shannon entropy was normalized by log2 of the number of productive unique TCRs and the result was subtracted from 1. CD4 or CD8 identity of scalp clones was inferred by cross-referencing scalp TCRbeta sequences with sorted blood CD4 and CD8 repertoires. As stored in TCRdb, this immuneACCESS dataset retains in-frame rearrangements with V and J assigned. A fraction of the clones does not appear; measured against another copy, unresolved V genes explain less than half of the discrepancy, and the remainder lacks a known reason. The V and J calls and clone size come from that table; D and trimming were worked out from the DNA. This sample is represented by about 92,000 clones; roughly 40% of them were singletons. The ten largest clonotypes hold 18% of the sample.

Sequences SGHTA (CDR1) and FQGNSA (CDR2) are obtained from the germline V gene. The V and J ends are trimmed by 3 bases and 7 bases, leaving 6 bases between them. CDR3 length: 11 amino acids, cysteine to phenylalanine. The sequence is cut down to CDR3 DNA, 33 bases in frame from base 1. The sample was CD8+ T cells sorted from blood, taken at week 24, from a patient treated with tofacitinib. The receptor was isolated from a human donor with alopecia areata. This sequence uses TRBV7-2 and TRBJ1-2; no confident D gene assignment can be made. The DNA sequence is given as TGTGCCAGCAGCTTCGGGTCTGGCTACACCTTC. This encodes CASSFGSGYTF. With the rest looked up from the reference TRBV7-2 and TRBJ1-2 genes rather than sequenced, the full variable domain is GAGVSQSPSNKVTEKGKDVELRCDPISGHTALYWYRQSLGQGLEFLIYFQGNSAPDKSGLPSDRFSAERTGGSVSTLTIQRTQQEDSAVYLCASSFGSGYTFGSGTRLTVV.